This TCR beta chain stems from a study of T cells in Graves' hyperthyroidism and ophthalmopathy. In this sample, this clonotype turned up many times. Using RNA transcripts as the source, TCR beta CDR3 regions were amplified. In the first-round RT-PCR of the TCR CDR3, the HTBI primer set was used. TCRdb independently ran MiXCR on the multiplex PCR reads; one entry per CDR3 protein. This sample carries around 350,000 distinct CDR3 sequences, 15% to 18% of them seen once, and the ten largest clones take 25% to 35%. Germline V CDR1 and CDR2: MNHNS, SASEGT. V was pared by 3 bases and J by 4 bases, with 15 bases of the junction left unmatched. There are 18 residues in the CDR3.

The sequence came from a woman between 18 and 29 years old with Graves' hyperthyroidism that later progressed to Graves' ophthalmopathy. V and J are TRBV6-1 and TRBJ2-1; 7 nucleotides line up with TRBD1. Sequenced input: blood. Written as DNA, the CDR3 is TGTGCCAGCAGTGACCCTCTACAGGGGTCCTGGGGTTACAATGAGCAGTTCTTC. Its translation is CASSDPLQGSWGYNEQFF.